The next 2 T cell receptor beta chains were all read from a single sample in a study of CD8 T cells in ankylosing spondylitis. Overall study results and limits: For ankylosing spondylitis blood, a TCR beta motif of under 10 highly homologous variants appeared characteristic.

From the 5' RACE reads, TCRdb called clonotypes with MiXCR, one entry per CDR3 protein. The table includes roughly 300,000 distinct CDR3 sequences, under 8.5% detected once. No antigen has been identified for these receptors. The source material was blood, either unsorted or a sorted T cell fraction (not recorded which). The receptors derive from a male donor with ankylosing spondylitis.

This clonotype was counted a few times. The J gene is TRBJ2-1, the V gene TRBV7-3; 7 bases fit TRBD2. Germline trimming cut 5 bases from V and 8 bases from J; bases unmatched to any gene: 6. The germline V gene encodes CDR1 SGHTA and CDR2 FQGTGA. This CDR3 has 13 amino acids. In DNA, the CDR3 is TGTGCCAGCAGCGGCAGCGGGAACTATGAGCAGTTCTTC. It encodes CASSGSGNYEQFF.

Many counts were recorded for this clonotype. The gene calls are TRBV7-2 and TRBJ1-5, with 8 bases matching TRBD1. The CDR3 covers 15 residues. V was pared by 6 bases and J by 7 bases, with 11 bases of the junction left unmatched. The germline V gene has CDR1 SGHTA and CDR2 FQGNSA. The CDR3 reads CASSLTGGAGQPQHF. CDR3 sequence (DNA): TGTGCCAGCAGTCTTACAGGGGGAGCTGGGCAGCCCCAGCATTTT.